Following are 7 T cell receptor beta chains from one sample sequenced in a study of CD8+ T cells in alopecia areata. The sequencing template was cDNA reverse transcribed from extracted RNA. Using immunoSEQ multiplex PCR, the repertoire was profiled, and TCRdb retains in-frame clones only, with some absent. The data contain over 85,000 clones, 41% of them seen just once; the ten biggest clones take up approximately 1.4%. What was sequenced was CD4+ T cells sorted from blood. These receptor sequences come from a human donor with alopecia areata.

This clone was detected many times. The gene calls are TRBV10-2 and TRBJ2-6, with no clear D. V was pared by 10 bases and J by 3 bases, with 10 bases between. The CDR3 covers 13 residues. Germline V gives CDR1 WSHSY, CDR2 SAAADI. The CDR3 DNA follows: TGCGCCACTTCATCCGTTGGGGCCAACGTCCTGACTTTC. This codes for CATSSVGANVLTF.

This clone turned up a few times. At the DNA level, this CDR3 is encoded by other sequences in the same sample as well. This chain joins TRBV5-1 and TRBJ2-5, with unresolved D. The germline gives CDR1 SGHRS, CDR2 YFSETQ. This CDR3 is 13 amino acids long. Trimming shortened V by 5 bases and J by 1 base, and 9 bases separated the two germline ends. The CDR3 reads CASSLPSQETQYF. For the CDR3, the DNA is TGCGCCAGCAGTCTACCGTCCCAAGAGACCCAGTACTTC.

CDR3 nucleotides: TGTGCCAGCAGCTTAGGTGGGGAGCAGTTCTTC. Amino acid sequence: CASSLGGEQFF. The chain joins TRBV7-2 to TRBJ2-1, with unresolved D. The CDR3 has 11 residues. The V and J ends lost 1 base and 10 bases respectively, with 5 bases between them. Germline values: CDR1 SGHTA, CDR2 FQGNSA. Supplemented by reference TRBV7-2 and TRBJ2-1, the full variable domain reads GAGVSQSPSNKVTEKGKDVELRCDPISGHTALYWYRQSLGQGLEFLIYFQGNSAPDKSGLPSDRFSAERTGGSVSTLTIQRTQQEDSAVYLCASSLGGEQFFGPGTRLTVL.

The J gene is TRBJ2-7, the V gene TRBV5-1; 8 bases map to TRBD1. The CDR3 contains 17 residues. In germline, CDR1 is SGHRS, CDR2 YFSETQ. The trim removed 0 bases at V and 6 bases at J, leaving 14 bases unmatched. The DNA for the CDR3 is TGCGCCAGCAGCTTGGCTCGAGGAGCCAGGGGGCAAGGCGAGCAGTACTTC. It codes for CASSLARGARGQGEQYF.

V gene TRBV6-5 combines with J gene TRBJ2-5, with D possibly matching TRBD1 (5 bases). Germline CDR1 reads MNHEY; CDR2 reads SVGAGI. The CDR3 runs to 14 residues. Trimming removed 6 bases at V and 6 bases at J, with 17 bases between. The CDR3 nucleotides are TGTGCCAGCAGCTCCATAGGTTCAGGGCAGACCCAGTACTTC. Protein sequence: CASSSIGSGQTQYF.

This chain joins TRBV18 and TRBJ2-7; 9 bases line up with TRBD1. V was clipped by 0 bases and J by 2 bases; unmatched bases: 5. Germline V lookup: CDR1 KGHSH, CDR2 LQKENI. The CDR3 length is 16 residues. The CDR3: CASSPPRGTGTYEQYF. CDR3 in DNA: TGTGCCAGCTCACCACCGAGGGGGACAGGGACCTACGAGCAGTACTTC.

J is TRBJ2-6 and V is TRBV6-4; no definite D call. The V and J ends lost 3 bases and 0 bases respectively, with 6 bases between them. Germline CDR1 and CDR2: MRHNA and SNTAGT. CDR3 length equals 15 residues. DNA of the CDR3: TGTGCCAGCAGTGAGGAGAGCTCTGGGGCCAACGTCCTGACTTTC. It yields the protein CASSEESSGANVLTF.